Listed below are T cell receptor beta chains from one sample, sequenced in a study of cytomegalovirus exposure and HLA in healthy donors. TCRdb keeps only in-frame clones here, not all; method: immunoSEQ multiplex PCR. Among about 60,000 clones listed, 73% were seen once. Source material: PBMCs. The source is a man in his fifties or sixties in good health and CMV-seronegative. CDR3s include the opening cysteine and the closing phenylalanine or tryptophan. The D gene is left open where the match is weak.

>TRBD1|15|TRBV14|TRBJ1-6
CASSHMGQGLSPLHF
>TRBD2|14|TRBV27|TRBJ2-2
CASLLAGGTGELFF
>TRBD2|15|TRBV27|TRBJ2-3
CASSLGGGSTDTQYF
>-|15|TRBV5-1|TRBJ2-3
CASSLRGTFGDTQYF
>-|13|TRBV15|TRBJ1-5
CATSLNMNQPQHF
>TRBD1|15|TRBV25-1|TRBJ2-1
CASSEYGTGNNEQFF
>TRBD1|12|TRBV2|TRBJ1-2
CASRGPDRGGTF
>-|12|TRBV5-1|TRBJ2-3
CASSGGTDTQYF
>TRBD2|15|TRBV5-6|TRBJ2-7
CASSLGGGNSYEQYF
>TRBD1|14|TRBV9|TRBJ1-4
CASGTGTDNEKLFF
>-|16|TRBV27|TRBJ2-5
CASRATRVVGQETQYF
>-|17|TRBV6-8|TRBJ1-4
CASSYAPVVGANEKLFF
>-|15|TRBV6-5|TRBJ1-1
CASSYSGGLNTEAFF
>TRBD1|15|TRBV5-1|TRBJ2-3
CASSLEGGNADTQYF